Below, 26 T cell receptor beta chains from the same sample are listed, as sequenced in a study of T cells in women clearing cervical HPV infection. Sequenced by immunoSEQ multiplex PCR; TCRdb stores in-frame clones only, minus some. Its table records about 28,000 clones. The sample was blood buffy coat. The receptor set was obtained from a woman aged 18-69 years with a cervical HPV16 infection that either progressed to CIN3+ or cleared (not recorded which).

Concerning this clone itself: The read comes to an end 3 residues before the CDR3 does, leaving the germline J gene to fill in the end. V and J are TRBV7-6 and TRBJ1-2; no firm D call. Per germline, CDR1 SGHVS and CDR2 FNYEAQ. This CDR3 is built from 12 residues. The CDR3 sequence is CASSLEGHDYTF. Incomplete CDR3 DNA: TGTGCCAGCAGCTTGGAGGGTCACGAC.

On this clone: Read coverage stops 3 residues before the CDR3 terminus; the germline J gene supplies the remainder. V gene TRBV20-1 combines with J gene TRBJ1-5; a weak D match, TRBD1 (6 bases). Germline V gene lookup returns CDR1 DFQATT and CDR2 SNEGSKA (reference sequence). Trimming took 0 bases from V and 4 from J, leaving 7 bases between them. There are 13 residues in the CDR3. The CDR3 protein is CSARDTGNQPQHF. The covered CDR3 bases are TGCAGTGCTAGAGATACAGGGAATCAGCCC.

Of note for this clone: The read finishes 3 residues shy of the CDR3 end, and the germline J gene is used to complete it. The gene calls are TRBV7-6 and TRBJ1-2; D not resolved. The CDR3 totals 15 residues. Germline V gene lookup returns CDR1 SGHVS and CDR2 FNYEAQ. The CDR3 spells CASSLLSGGSYDYTF. The covered CDR3 bases are TGTGCCAGCAGCTTACTAAGCGGCGGTAGCTACGAC.

Note on this clone: The read ends 3 residues shy of where the CDR3 ends; the end is completed using the germline J gene. The chain couples TRBV2 to TRBJ1-4; D possibly corresponds to TRBD1 (5 bases). V was pared by 0 bases and J by 7 bases, with 21 bases between. The CDR3 contains 18 residues. Germline CDR1 SNHLY, CDR2 FYNNEI. The CDR3 loop reads CASSEALTSRQGSEKLFF. The CDR3 DNA, read in part, is TGTGCCAGCAGTGAAGCGCTTACCTCCCGGCAGGGTAGTGAAAAA. Together with reference TRBV2 and TRBJ1-4, the CDR3 gives the full variable domain: EPEVTQTPSHQVTQMGQEVILRCVPISNHLYFYWYRQILGQKVEFLVSFYNNEISEKSEIFDDQFSVERPDGSNFTLKIRSTKLEDSAMYFCASSEALTSRQGSEKLFFGSGTQLSVL.

Details on this clone: Read sequence stops 3 residues before the CDR3 end, and the germline J gene provides the missing end. V and J are TRBV30 and TRBJ1-2, with D perhaps TRBD1 (5 bases). Germline values: CDR1 GTSNPN, CDR2 SVGIG (reference sequence). The CDR3 totals 13 residues. The V end was cut by 1 base, the J end by 7 bases, with 13 bases between. The DNA read from the CDR3 is TGTGCCTGGAGTGCCTTGTGGGGGGTTGGC. It translates to CAWSALWGVG. In full, the CDR3 reads CAWSALWGVGYTF.

In regard to this clone: Read sequence stops 3 residues before the CDR3 end, and the germline J gene provides the missing end. This chain uses TRBV5-6 with TRBJ2-1, with 7 bases fitting TRBD1. The germline CDR1 and CDR2 sequences are SGHDT and YYEEEE. The trim removed 0 bases at V and 4 bases at J, leaving 4 bases unmatched. The CDR3 runs 15 residues. CDR3 DNA, as far as it was read: TGTGCCAGCAGCTTGGGAGGGGGCCCATACAATGAG. Protein sequence: CASSLGGGPYNE. The whole CDR3 protein reads CASSLGGGPYNEQFF.

Comments on this clone: The read terminates 3 residues ahead of where the CDR3 ends, so the germline J gene completes it. The V call is TRBV10-3, the J call TRBJ2-3, with D unresolved. Germline lookup yields CDR1 ENHRY and CDR2 SYGVKD. There are 13 residues in the CDR3. Partial CDR3 DNA: TGTGCCATCGCGCAGGTTGGCAATCAGCCG. This translates into CAIAQVGNQP. The CDR3 in full is CAIAQVGNQPQYF.

Comments on this clone: Read data end 3 residues before the CDR3 end; the end is taken from the germline J gene. J is TRBJ1-6 and V is TRBV30; TRBD1 might be the D (6 bases). With 0 bases removed from V and 8 bases from J, the gap between germline ends came to 14 bases. This CDR3 contains 15 residues. CDR1 is GTSNPN and CDR2 is SVGIG in the germline V gene (reference sequence). The CDR3 DNA, read in part, is TGTGCCTGGAGTGTAGCGTACAGGGTAGATTCACCC. This gives the protein CAWSVAYRVDSP. The entire CDR3 sequence reads CAWSVAYRVDSPLHF.

On this clone: The read stops 3 residues short of the end of the CDR3; the missing end is completed from the germline J gene. The chain couples TRBV18 to TRBJ1-2, with D uncertain. The germline V gene encodes CDR1 KGHSH and CDR2 LQKENI. The CDR3 totals 14 residues. The CDR3 bases that were read are TGTGCCAGCTCACCACCAACCTTCTCCTACGAC. Translating it yields CASSPPTFSYD. The full-length CDR3 reads as CASSPPTFSYDYTF.

Worth noting for this clone: The read gets to within 3 residues of the CDR3 end, and the germline J gene fills in the rest. The chain couples TRBV2 to TRBJ2-1; 10 nucleotides agree with TRBD2. The germline V gene encodes CDR1 SNHLY and CDR2 FYNNEI. V lost 6 bases to trimming and J lost 3 bases; unmatched junction nucleotides: 5. The CDR3 has 15 amino acids. Incomplete CDR3 DNA: TGTGCCAGCAGGCAGCGGGAGGGCCTCTACAATGAG. Its protein product is CASRQREGLYNE. The full CDR3 sequence reads CASRQREGLYNEQFF.

As regards this clone: The CDR3 end lies 3 residues beyond the end of the read and is filled in from the germline J gene. V usage is TRBV7-9 and J usage is TRBJ2-4; D perhaps matches TRBD1 (6 bases). The CDR3 loop spans 12 amino acids. The germline V gene has CDR1 SEHNR and CDR2 FQNEAQ (reference sequence). CDR3: CASSSGQSSQYF. Partial CDR3 DNA: TGTGCCAGCAGTTCCGGACAGAGTAGT.

As to this clone: Sequencing ends 3 residues short of the CDR3 end; the germline J gene provides the rest. V and J are TRBV11-3 and TRBJ2-5; a weak D match, TRBD1 (7 bases). The CDR3 length is 15 residues. CDR1 is SGHNT, CDR2 YENEEA, per germline. V was trimmed by 5 bases and J by 2 bases, leaving 15 bases between them. The CDR3 sequence: CASSAGTETQETQYF. CDR3 bases read: TGTGCCAGCAGCGCGGGGACAGAAACGCAAGAGACC. The full variable domain, completed using reference TRBV11-3 and TRBJ2-5, is EAGVVQSPRYKIIEKKQPVAFWCNPISGHNTLYWYLQNLGQGPELLIRYENEEAVDDSQLPKDRFSAERLKGVDSTLKIQPAELGDSAVYLCASSAGTETQETQYFGPGTRLLVL.

As concerns this clone: The read terminates 3 residues before the CDR3 end, so the remaining end is supplied by the germline J gene. This chain links TRBV18 with TRBJ1-1, with D possibly TRBD1 on 6 matching bases. With 4 bases removed from V and 1 base from J, the gap between germline ends came to 13 bases. The CDR3 totals 15 residues. Germline-derived CDR1 and CDR2 are KGHSH and LQKENI. CDR3 DNA (partial): TGTGCCAGCTCACAGTCCAGGGGACGGAACACTGAA. Its protein is CASSQSRGRNTE. The CDR3, in full, reads CASSQSRGRNTEAFF.

As regards this clone: The read terminates 3 residues ahead of where the CDR3 ends, so the germline J gene completes it. This sequence joins TRBV20-1 and TRBJ2-2; 10 positions agree with TRBD2. The V segment lost 3 bases and the J segment 6 bases; nucleotides outside the gene matches: 4. The CDR3 loop spans 14 amino acids. Per the germline V gene, CDR1 is DFQATT and CDR2 is SNEGSKA (reference sequence). The CDR3 sequence: CSASTSGEAGELFF. CDR3 DNA, as far as it was read: TGCAGTGCTAGCACTAGCGGGGAAGCCGGGGAG.

The CDR3 sequence: CASSQVDMVVFNEQFF. Incomplete CDR3 DNA: TGCGCCAGCAGCCAAGTTGACATGGTAGTTTTCAATGAG. V is TRBV4-1 and J is TRBJ2-1; D gene uncertain. The read ends 3 residues shy of where the CDR3 ends; the end is completed using the germline J gene. CDR3 length: 16 residues. From germline, CDR1 is MGHRA and CDR2 YSYEKL. Trimming pared 1 base from V and 6 bases from J, leaving 16 bases between.

In regard to this clone: The CDR3 goes on 3 residues after the read ends, and that part is filled in from the germline J gene. V is TRBV2 and J is TRBJ2-5; TRBD2 is a possible D gene (6 bases). The germline V and J ends were trimmed by 3 bases and 1 base, with 12 bases remaining between them. CDR1 and CDR2 (germline): SNHLY, FYNNEI. The CDR3 loop spans 15 amino acids. CDR3 sequence reads: CASSDGGVSQETQYF. The DNA read from the CDR3 is TGTGCCAGCAGTGACGGAGGGGTTTCCCAAGAGACC.

As regards this clone: The observed sequence ends 3 residues before the CDR3 terminus, with the missing tail filled in from the germline J gene. The rearrangement uses TRBV2 and TRBJ2-2; D tentatively fits TRBD1 or TRBD2 (7 bases each). The length of the CDR3 is 14 residues. Germline V CDR1 and CDR2: SNHLY, FYNNEI. The CDR3 bases that were read are TGTGCCAGCGGGAGGGGGCCGATTAATGAAAAG. Its translation is CASGRGPINEK. The whole CDR3 is CASGRGPINEKLFF.

The sequenced part of the CDR3 DNA is TGTGCCAGTAGTAGGCAGGGGGGCGAAAAA. It yields the protein CASSRQGGEK. The whole CDR3 sequence reads CASSRQGGEKLFF. This chain connects TRBV19 to TRBJ1-4, with 7 nucleotides matching TRBD1. The missing CDR3 end, 3 residues past where the read stops, is filled in from the germline J gene. The J segment lost 8 bases and the V segment lost 4 bases, leaving 4 bases of the junction unmatched. CDR3 length: 13 amino acids. In germline, CDR1 is LNHDA, CDR2 SQIVND (reference sequence).

As regards this clone: Coverage ceases 3 residues before the CDR3 finishes, and the germline J gene fills in the end. The rearrangement links TRBV7-3 to TRBJ2-7, with D unclear. With 5 bases removed from V and 0 bases from J, the gap between germline ends came to 11 bases. Germline V gene sequence: CDR1 SGHTA, CDR2 FQGTGA. The CDR3 spans 14 residues. CDR3 region: CASSLNGLSYEQYF. CDR3 DNA (partial): TGTGCCAGCAGCCTAAATGGGCTCTCCTACGAG.

About this clone itself: The missing CDR3 end, 3 residues past where the read stops, is filled in from the germline J gene. The chain has TRBV6-2 or TRBV6-3 and TRBJ1-2; possible D gene TRBD1, 6 bases. This CDR3 is 12 amino acids long. CDR1 is MNHEY and CDR2 is SVGEGT in the germline V gene. Trimming stripped 5 bases from V and 7 bases from J, with 11 bases between. The CDR3 DNA, read in part, is TGTGCCAGCAGTCTCAGGGGTTTTGGC. This sequence encodes CASSLRGFG. The entire CDR3 protein reads CASSLRGFGYTF.

For this clone: The CDR3 goes on 3 residues after the read ends, and that part is filled in from the germline J gene. This chain joins TRBV30 and TRBJ1-1; tentatively, D is TRBD1 (6 bases). The CDR3 extends over 12 amino acids. Germline values: CDR1 GTSNPN, CDR2 SVGIG (reference sequence). V was clipped by 4 bases and J by 4 bases, with 10 bases between them. The CDR3 sequence is CAWTGGITEAFF. CDR3 DNA (partial): TGTGCCTGGACGGGGGGCATCACTGAA.

Note on this clone: From the germline J gene comes the end of the CDR3, since the read stops 3 residues before it. This chain links TRBV7-2 with TRBJ1-4, with D maybe TRBD1 (5 bases). The CDR3 covers 15 residues. Germline V gene data show CDR1 as SGHTA and CDR2 as FQGNSA. V was trimmed by 4 bases and J by 1 base, leaving 10 bases between them. The CDR3: CASSSQGQTNEKLFF. The sequenced CDR3 bases are TGTGCCAGCAGCTCTCAGGGCCAAACTAATGAAAAA.

A note on this clone: From the germline J gene comes the end of the CDR3, since the read stops 3 residues before it. The gene calls are TRBV20-1 and TRBJ2-7, with TRBD2 identical over 11 bases. After removal of 6 bases from V and 2 bases from J, the junction contained 6 bases not matched to a gene. The CDR3 is made up of 14 amino acids. CDR1 and CDR2 from the germline V gene are DFQATT and SNEGSKA (reference sequence). CDR3: CSAALAGGAYEQYF. The CDR3 bases that were read are TGCAGTGCGGCCCTAGCGGGGGGCGCCTACGAG.

CDR3 bases read: TGTGCCAGTAGTATAGAAGGGACTAGTCTGAATGAC. Translating gives CASSIEGTSLND. The full CDR3 sequence reads CASSIEGTSLNDYTF. This chain links TRBV19 with TRBJ1-2; tentative D call: TRBD1 (5 bases). The read ends 3 residues shy of where the CDR3 ends; the end is completed using the germline J gene. The CDR3 runs 15 residues. Germline V lookup: CDR1 LNHDA, CDR2 SQIVND (reference sequence).

Regarding this clone: The read ends 3 residues shy of where the CDR3 ends; the end is completed using the germline J gene. The chain has TRBV6-9 and TRBJ2-3, with a tentative D call TRBD2 (6 bases). The germline gives CDR1 MNHGY, CDR2 SVAAGI. This CDR3 is built from 18 residues. The CDR3 bases that were read are TGTGCCAGCAGTAAGGCGGGAAGGGTTTTTTATAGCAATCAGCCG. As protein: CASSKAGRVFYSNQP. The entire CDR3 reads CASSKAGRVFYSNQPQYF.

Comments on this clone: From the germline J gene comes the end of the CDR3, since the read stops 3 residues before it. The rearrangement joins TRBV13 to TRBJ2-2; 12 bases match TRBD2. V lost 1 base, J lost 3 bases, and 3 bases stayed unmatched. This CDR3 is 17 amino acids long. Germline CDR1 reads PRHDT; CDR2 reads FYEKMQ (reference sequence). The part of the CDR3 DNA that was read is TGTGCCAGCAGCTTAGCCCGACTAGCGGGGGACACCGGGGAG. Translation gives CASSLARLAGDTGE. The whole CDR3 sequence reads CASSLARLAGDTGELFF.